Shown below are 3 T cell receptor beta chains from a single sample sequenced in a study of T cells in women clearing cervical HPV infection. The protocol was immunoSEQ multiplex PCR, while the TCRdb copy is restricted to in-frame clones and leaves out a portion. In total, the table holds more than 20,000 clones. The sequenced material came from blood buffy coat. These receptors were obtained from a woman between 18 and 69 years old with a cervical HPV16 infection that either progressed to CIN3+ or cleared (not recorded which).

Points on this clone: The CDR3 goes on 3 residues after the read ends, and that part is filled in from the germline J gene. The chain is built from TRBV7-3 and TRBJ1-1; D is possibly TRBD1 (6 bases). The CDR3 totals 17 residues. The V gene's germline CDR1 is SGHTA and CDR2 FQGTGA. The V end was cut by 3 bases, the J end by 1 base, with 18 bases between. CDR3 bases read: TGTGCCAGCAGCTTGGTCCCCAGGGGATCTTCGAACACTGAA. Protein: CASSLVPRGSSNTE. The full-length CDR3 reads as CASSLVPRGSSNTEAFF.

Turning to this clone: The DNA ends 3 residues before the CDR3 does, and the rest of the CDR3 is filled in from the germline J gene. This chain uses TRBV7-2 with TRBJ2-5; perhaps D is TRBD1 or TRBD2 (5 bases each). The CDR3 sequence is 14 residues long. V gave up 5 bases and J gave up 4 bases, with 14 bases separating them. Germline CDR1 reads SGHTA; CDR2 reads FQGNSA. The part of the CDR3 DNA that was read is TGTGCCAGCAGCGGGAGAGGGGTGGGAGAGACC. Translated: CASSGRGVGET. The whole CDR3 region reads CASSGRGVGETQYF.

About this clone itself: The sequence runs out 3 residues before the end of the CDR3; the remainder is reconstructed from the germline J gene. The J gene is TRBJ1-5, the V gene TRBV7-8; 9 positions match TRBD1. Unmatched junction bases numbered 9, after V lost 4 bases and J lost 2 bases. The CDR3 is 17 amino acids. Germline CDR1 SGHVS, CDR2 FQNEAQ. CDR3 bases read: TGTGCCAGCAGCTCATATACAGGGGGCATGGGCAATCAGCCC. As protein: CASSSYTGGMGNQP. The full CDR3 is CASSSYTGGMGNQPQHF.